These 27 T cell receptor beta chains were sequenced from one sample in a study of post-analysis software for immune sequencing data. Unique molecular identifiers were present in the TCR beta cDNA libraries. MiXCR, applied by TCRdb to the PCR reads, yields one record per CDR3 protein. The data show roughly 540,000 distinct CDR3 sequences, around a third seen once. The study's findings and limits: Five or six TRBV segments appeared more often in patients than in controls, and TRBV5-6, TRBV5-1 and TRBV20-1 were among these.

Their antigens are not known. Sample: blood. Receptor source: a girl under 18 with multiple sclerosis.

The chain has TRBV7-9 and TRBJ1-1; D possibly corresponds to TRBD1 (5 bases). Looked up from germline, CDR1 is SEHNR and CDR2 is FQNEAQ (reference sequence). V dropped 4 bases and J dropped 1 base, with 13 bases sitting between them. The CDR3 has 15 residues. In nucleotides, the CDR3 is TGTGCCAGCAGCTCCGTCCAGGGTTGGAACACTGAAGCTTTCTTT. It codes for CASSSVQGWNTEAFF.

The chain joins TRBV12-3 or TRBV12-4 to TRBJ1-2; TRBD1 aligns across 7 bases. After removal of 6 bases from V and 3 bases from J, the junction contained 4 bases not matched to a gene. The CDR3 is 13 residues long. CDR3 residues: CASRGTGDYGYTF. CDR3 bases: TGTGCCAGCAGGGGAACAGGGGACTATGGCTACACCTTC.

The chain links TRBV9 to TRBJ1-2; perhaps TRBD1 as D (5 bases). CDR1 SGDLS and CDR2 YYNGEE come from the germline V gene. Trimming removed 0 bases from V and 4 bases from J, with 16 bases in between. The CDR3 extends over 16 amino acids. The chain's CDR3 is CASSVVSGRAPYGYTF. The CDR3 DNA follows: TGTGCCAGCAGCGTAGTATCCGGCAGGGCCCCCTATGGCTACACCTTC.

This clonotype has only a few counts. This sequence joins TRBV7-9 and TRBJ2-2; D gene unclear. The CDR3 has 14 amino acids. Deletions cut 7 bases from V and 4 bases from J, with 13 bases between. From germline, CDR1 is SEHNR and CDR2 FQNEAQ (reference sequence). CDR3 amino acids: CASTQSPGTGELFF. CDR3 in DNA: TGTGCCAGCACCCAAAGTCCGGGCACCGGGGAGCTGTTTTTT.

The V gene is TRBV5-1, the J gene TRBJ1-2, with a tentative D call TRBD1 (5 bases). The CDR3 is 15 residues long. The germline V and J ends were trimmed by 0 bases and 6 bases, with 15 bases remaining between them. CDR1 and CDR2 from the germline V gene are SGHRS and YFSETQ. This CDR3 is CASSLGLAGSHGYTF. The CDR3 nucleotides are TGCGCCAGCAGCTTGGGTCTCGCAGGGTCCCATGGCTACACCTTC.

This clonotype was counted a few times. One end of the junction does not line up with germline, which may come from a read error. The chain has TRBV7-7 and TRBJ2-1, with 9 bases fitting TRBD1. Germline V gene lookup returns CDR1 SSHAT and CDR2 FNYEAQ (reference sequence). The CDR3 runs to 17 residues. The CDR3 nucleotides read TGTGCTAGCAGCTTATCTAGGGACAGGGTTCGGTACAATGAGCAGTTCTTC. This translates into CASSLSRDRVRYNEQFF.

This clonotype is a singleton in its sample. This may be a read error: a much more frequent sequence differs by one nucleotide. V and J are TRBV20-1 and TRBJ2-5, with 9 bases identical to TRBD1. The junction had 10 bases not matched to a gene; V was cut back by 0 bases and J by 11 bases. The germline gives CDR1 DFQATT, CDR2 SNEGSKA (reference sequence). This CDR3 region has 14 residues. CDR3 DNA sequence: TGCAGTGCTAGAGATCCAACAGGGGGCGAAGGGCAGTACTTC. Residues: CSARDPTGGEGQYF.

The J gene is TRBJ1-1, the V gene TRBV20-1; TRBD1 aligns across 9 bases. CDR3 length equals 14 residues. V trimming: 1 base; J trimming: 4 bases; junction bases outside the gene matches: 4. CDR1 DFQATT and CDR2 SNEGSKA come from the germline V gene (reference sequence). CDR3 sequence: CSARAGTGLTEAFF. CDR3 DNA: TGCAGTGCTAGAGCGGGGACAGGGCTCACTGAAGCTTTCTTT.

Here the CDR3 DNA reads TGTGCCAGCAGTCTCGAACCGTTAGCGGAGATTCAAGAGACCCAGTACTTC. This sequence encodes CASSLEPLAEIQETQYF. This chain uses TRBV28 with TRBJ2-5; TRBD2 might be the D (6 bases). Trimming removed 5 bases at V and 2 bases at J, with 21 bases between. From germline, CDR1 is MDHEN and CDR2 SYDVKM. This CDR3 spans 17 amino acids.

CDR3 DNA: TGCAGTGCCCCAACTCGGGGGGTAGATTTCTCTGAAGCTTTCTTT. It translates to CSAPTRGVDFSEAFF. This chain connects TRBV20-1 to TRBJ1-1; TRBD1 might be the D (5 bases). The CDR3 length is 15 residues. V dropped 6 bases and J dropped 6 bases, with 23 bases sitting between them. Germline CDR1 reads DFQATT; CDR2 reads SNEGSKA (reference sequence).

This clonotype was recorded a few times. This chain links TRBV5-1 with TRBJ2-3, with 9 bases that match TRBD2. This CDR3 has 16 amino acids. Germline CDR1 SGHRS, CDR2 YFSETQ. V lost 5 bases to trimming and J lost 2 bases; unmatched junction nucleotides: 9. CDR3 protein: CASRLLGLAITDTQYF. For the CDR3, the DNA is TGCGCCAGCAGACTTCTCGGACTAGCGATCACAGATACGCAGTATTTT.

CDR3 sequence (DNA): TGTGCCAGCAGTCGAACAGGTACCGGGGAGCTGTTTTTT. Protein sequence: CASSRTGTGELFF. The gene calls are TRBV3-1 and TRBJ2-2; weak D call: TRBD1 (5 bases). Trimming removed 6 bases at V and 5 bases at J, with 10 bases between. The CDR3 has 13 amino acids. In germline, CDR1 is LGHDT, CDR2 YNNKEL (reference sequence).

This clonotype came up a few times. The chain has TRBV12-3 or TRBV12-4 and TRBJ2-3; 11 bases align to TRBD1. This CDR3 region has 14 residues. Trimming at V came to 6 bases and at J to 6 bases, leaving 5 bases not matched to a gene. DNA of the CDR3: TGTGCCAGCAGGACGGGGACAGGGGGTGATACGCAGTATTTT. This translates into CASRTGTGGDTQYF.

This clonotype was observed a handful of times. The chain has TRBV5-1 and TRBJ2-7; no clear D gene. Germline V CDR1 and CDR2: SGHRS, YFSETQ. The CDR3 covers 14 residues. V was cut by 4 bases and J by 3 bases, with 14 bases left in between. The CDR3 is CASSLQGIYYEQYF. As DNA, the CDR3 is TGCGCCAGCAGCCTCCAAGGGATTTACTACGAGCAGTACTTC.

The chain uses TRBV6-5 and TRBJ1-1; a possible D gene is TRBD1 (6 bases). V gave up 5 bases and J gave up 7 bases, with 14 bases separating them. The CDR3 is 13 amino acids. Germline CDR1 MNHEY, CDR2 SVGAGI. The CDR3 here is CASSEGGGLEAFF. CDR3 sequence (DNA): TGTGCCAGCAGTGAGGGAGGGGGACTTGAAGCTTTCTTT.

A word on this clonotype: A read error is possible here, since a much larger clone lies one base away. This chain links TRBV29-1 with TRBJ2-2, with D tentatively TRBD2 (5 bases). The CDR3 contains 14 residues. The germline V gene has CDR1 SQVTM and CDR2 ANQGSEA. The CDR3 bases are TGCAGCGTTGAAGAGGTGGTCAACACCGGGGAGCGGTTTTTT. It translates to CSVEEVVNTGERFF.

This clonotype was observed a few times. CDR3 sequence reads: CASRVTSGSYEQYF. The CDR3 DNA reads TGTGCCAGCAGAGTGACTAGCGGCTCCTACGAGCAGTACTTC. This sequence joins TRBV6-6 and TRBJ2-7; 9 bases align to TRBD2. CDR1 and CDR2 from the germline V gene are MNHNY and SVGAGI (reference sequence). The CDR3 totals 14 residues. V lost 6 bases, J lost 0 bases, and 3 bases stayed unmatched.

Comments on this clonotype: One end of the junction is discordant with germline, which a read error may explain. The V call is TRBV5-1, the J call TRBJ1-1, with TRBD1 matching 8 bases. The CDR3 has 15 residues. Germline lookup yields CDR1 SGHRS and CDR2 YFSETQ. CDR3 bases: TGTGCCAGCAGCCTAGGACAGGGTTCGAACACTGAAGCTTTCTTT. The encoded protein is CASSLGQGSNTEAFF.

This clonotype was counted only a few times. CDR3 bases: TGTGCCAGCAGTTTAAACCGGATCGGCTACACCTTC. The encoded protein is CASSLNRIGYTF. The V call is TRBV12-3 or TRBV12-4, the J call TRBJ1-2; D gene uncertain. This CDR3 region has 12 residues. Between the trimmed V and J ends, which lost 2 bases and 8 bases, there was a span of 9 bases.

This clonotype came up a few times. This chain joins TRBV20-1 and TRBJ1-1; D may be TRBD1 (5 bases). CDR1 DFQATT and CDR2 SNEGSKA come from the germline V gene (reference sequence). The CDR3 consists of 14 residues. Trimming stripped 3 bases from V and 1 base from J, with 12 bases between. The DNA of the CDR3 is TGCAGTGCTAGGGGGGGGGGGACGAACACTGAAGCTTTCTTT. Protein: CSARGGGTNTEAFF.

This clonotype turned up a few times. V is TRBV2 and J is TRBJ2-5, with no clear D. The DNA matches TRBJ2-7 better at its end, which makes the J call doubtful. Germline CDR1 SNHLY, CDR2 FYNNEI. The CDR3 contains 12 residues. The CDR3 region has the DNA TGTGCCAGCAGATACGACTCCTACGAGCAGTACTTC. The encoded protein is CASRYDSYEQYF.

V gene TRBV7-8 combines with J gene TRBJ1-5; D is undetermined. The CDR3 is made up of 15 amino acids. Germline V gene data show CDR1 as SGHVS and CDR2 as FQNEAQ. V gave up 1 base and J gave up 3 bases, with 10 bases separating them. The CDR3 loop reads CASSLVSVANQPQHF. The CDR3 DNA follows: TGTGCCAGCAGCTTAGTCTCTGTTGCCAATCAGCCCCAGCATTTT.

The chain joins TRBV3-1 to TRBJ2-5, with D unresolved. CDR1 is LGHDT, CDR2 YNNKEL, per germline (reference sequence). Trimming left V 4 bases short and J 3 bases short, with 9 bases between. The CDR3 extends over 13 amino acids. In nucleotides, the CDR3 is TGTGCCAGCAGCCCCGACGCGGAAGAGACCCAGTACTTC. Protein: CASSPDAEETQYF.

This chain joins TRBV3-1 and TRBJ2-3; the D gene is possibly TRBD1 (6 bases). The V gene's germline CDR1 is LGHDT and CDR2 YNNKEL (reference sequence). The CDR3 extends over 15 amino acids. Deletions cut 4 bases from V and 2 bases from J, with 13 bases between. CDR3: CASSPGGQYTDTQYF. In nucleotides, the CDR3 is TGTGCCAGCAGCCCTGGTGGACAGTACACAGATACGCAGTATTTT.

This chain joins TRBV28 and TRBJ1-2, with TRBD1 matching 10 bases. The germline CDR1 and CDR2 sequences are MDHEN and SYDVKM. After removal of 6 bases from V and 8 bases from J, the junction contained 6 bases not matched to a gene. This CDR3 is built from 13 residues. The CDR3: CASRGQGLGGYTF. CDR3 DNA: TGTGCCAGCAGGGGACAGGGGTTGGGGGGCTACACCTTC.

The V and J genes are TRBV12-3 or TRBV12-4 and TRBJ2-7; a possible D gene is TRBD2 (5 bases). CDR3 length: 13 residues. Trimming stripped 8 bases from V and 2 bases from J, with 13 bases between. CDR3 sequence reads: CASGRGPAYEQYF. As DNA, the CDR3 is TGTGCCAGCGGCCGAGGGCCCGCCTACGAGCAGTACTTC.

The chain couples TRBV5-1 to TRBJ2-1; D is ambiguous. The germline V and J ends were trimmed by 4 bases and 9 bases, with 14 bases remaining between them. The CDR3 has 13 amino acids. The V gene's germline CDR1 is SGHRS and CDR2 YFSETQ. The CDR3 reads CASSPRIPPEQFF. Here the CDR3 DNA reads TGCGCCAGCAGCCCCAGAATCCCTCCTGAGCAGTTCTTC. Drawing the rest from reference TRBV5-1 and TRBJ2-1, the complete variable domain is KAGVTQTPRYLIKTRGQQVTLSCSPISGHRSVSWYQQTPGQGLQFLFEYFSETQRNKGNFPGRFSGRQFSNSRSEMNVSTLELGDSALYLCASSPRIPPEQFFGPGTRLTVL.